This is a list of T cell receptor beta chains from one sample in a study of cytomegalovirus exposure and HLA in healthy donors. Sequenced by immunoSEQ multiplex PCR; TCRdb stores in-frame clones only, minus some. The sample includes some 180,000 clones, approximately 77% of them seen just once. Sample: PBMCs. These receptors were obtained from a man aged 35-49 years in good health and CMV-seropositive. CDR3s include the opening cysteine and the closing phenylalanine or tryptophan. D genes are given only for firm matches. Expanded clones are given a class, and other clones once, few, many or no size at all.

clone size | D gene | J gene | V gene | CDR3 DNA | CDR3 protein
- | - | TRBJ2-2 | TRBV5-1 | TGCGCCAGCAGACAGGCCACCGGGGAGCTGTTTTTT | CASRQATGELFF
few | TRBD2 | TRBJ2-3 | TRBV6-5 | TGTGCCAGCAGTTACGGGCTAGCGGGAGTCGCAGATACGCAGTATTTT | CASSYGLAGVADTQYF
- | - | TRBJ1-5 | TRBV11-2 | TGTGCCAGCAGCTTAGAAACTGCAGGGGCCGGGCCCCAGCATTTT | CASSLETAGAGPQHF
- | TRBD1 | TRBJ1-6 | TRBV7-2 | TGTGCCAGCAGGACAGGGGCCAACTCCTATAATTCACCCCTCCACTTT | CASRTGANSYNSPLHF
- | - | TRBJ1-5 | TRBV6-1 | TGTGCCAGCACCGTCAGTTCCAATCAGCCCCAGCATTTT | CASTVSSNQPQHF
once | - | TRBJ1-2 | TRBV14 | TGTGCCAGCAGCCAACGGACACGATATGGCTACACCTTC | CASSQRTRYGYTF
- | - | TRBJ2-5 | TRBV15 | TGTGCCACCAGCAGAGATCTCGGTCAAGAGACCCAGTACTTC | CATSRDLGQETQYF
- | TRBD1 | TRBJ1-2 | TRBV28 | TGTGCCAGCAGTTTATTCACAGGGGCCTATGGCTACACCTTC | CASSLFTGAYGYTF
few | TRBD2 | TRBJ2-1 | TRBV18 | TGTGCCAGCTCACCAGGGGGGGTCGAGCAGTTCTTC | CASSPGGVEQFF
- | - | TRBJ2-7 | TRBV5-1 | TGCGCCAGCAGCTCAAACGACAGGTCTACTTACGAGCAGTACTTC | CASSSNDRSTYEQYF
- | - | TRBJ1-2 | TRBV9 | TGTGCCAGCAGCGTTGAGGGTTGGGGCTACACCTTC | CASSVEGWGYTF
- | TRBD2 | TRBJ2-7 | TRBV5-6 | TGTGCCAGCAGACGGCGGGGGGGTGCTGACGAGCAGTACTTC | CASRRRGGADEQYF
few | - | TRBJ1-1 | TRBV10-3 | TGTGCCATCAGTGACCCGGGGGGGTCAAACACTGAAGCTTTCTTT | CAISDPGGSNTEAFF
- | TRBD1 | TRBJ1-1 | TRBV2 | TGTGCCAGCAGTGATTTAGGACAGGGGGACACTGAAGCTTTCTTT | CASSDLGQGDTEAFF
- | - | TRBJ2-2 | TRBV7-7 | TGTGCCAGCAGCGATGGGGCTTCCCGCACCGGGGAGCTGTTTTTT | CASSDGASRTGELFF
- | TRBD2 | TRBJ2-5 | TRBV6-5 | TGTGCCAGCAGTCGACTAGCGGGGACCAAAGAGACCCAGTACTTC | CASSRLAGTKETQYF
- | TRBD1 | TRBJ1-5 | TRBV28 | TGTGCCAGCCGTAGGGACAGCGGGAGGAATCAGCCCCAGCATTTT | CASRRDSGRNQPQHF
- | - | TRBJ2-2 | TRBV27 | TGTGCCAGCAGTTTATACCCCGGGGTCGGGACCGGGGAGCTGTTTTTT | CASSLYPGVGTGELFF
- | TRBD1 | TRBJ2-2 | TRBV9 | TGTGCCAGCGGCTCAGGGGGCCCGAACACCGGGGAGCTGTTTTTT | CASGSGGPNTGELFF
once | TRBD2 | TRBJ2-3 | TRBV5-4 | TGTGCCAGCAGCTTAAGACTAGCGGGGCGCACAGATACGCAGTATTTT | CASSLRLAGRTDTQYF
- | - | TRBJ1-2 | TRBV6-5 | TGTGCCAGCAGCCCCCACCTAGATAACTATGGCTACACCTTC | CASSPHLDNYGYTF
- | TRBD1 | TRBJ1-1 | TRBV11-1 | TGTGCCAGCAGCCCGCTGACAGGGGAGAACACTGAAGCTTTCTTT | CASSPLTGENTEAFF
- | - | TRBJ2-5 | TRBV7-2 | TGTGCCAGCAGCTTACGTCTAGGACAAGAGACCCAGTACTTC | CASSLRLGQETQYF
- | - | TRBJ1-5 | TRBV28 | TGTGCCAGCAGTTTAGACCTCGGGACAAAGAGCAATCAGCCCCAGCATTTT | CASSLDLGTKSNQPQHF
- | - | TRBJ1-3 | TRBV5-4 | TGTGCCAGCAGCCCCGGTCCTGGAAACACCATATATTTT | CASSPGPGNTIYF
- | - | TRBJ2-4 | TRBV7-9 | TGTGCCAGCAGCCCCCCCTCCGGGTCATCCCAGTACTTC | CASSPPSGSSQYF
- | - | TRBJ2-7 | TRBV9 | TGTGCCAGCAGCGTAGGTGTCGGGAGCTCCTACGAGCAGTACTTC | CASSVGVGSSYEQYF
- | TRBD2 | TRBJ2-1 | TRBV7-9 | TGTGCCAGCAGCTTACCAGGACTAGCGGCGAGCTCCTACAATGAGCAGTTCTTC | CASSLPGLAASSYNEQFF
- | TRBD2 | TRBJ2-1 | TRBV5-1 | TGCGCCAGCACCACCGGGACTATGGACAATGAGCAGTTCTTC | CASTTGTMDNEQFF
- | TRBD1 | TRBJ2-3 | TRBV7-2 | TGTGCCAGCGGACGGGACAGGGGTCCAGATACGCAGTATTTT | CASGRDRGPDTQYF
- | TRBD1 | TRBJ2-1 | TRBV2 | TGTGCCAGCAGTGCACAGGGGTACAATGAGCAGTTCTTC | CASSAQGYNEQFF
- | - | TRBJ2-3 | TRBV7-8 | TGTGCCAGCAGCTTGGGGCCCGGGCGGGGCGGATTAGCAGATACGCAGTATTTT | CASSLGPGRGGLADTQYF
once | - | TRBJ1-1 | TRBV7-9 | TGTGCCAGCAGTCGGGAGGTCGGGACTGAAGCTTTCTTT | CASSREVGTEAFF
few | TRBD1 | TRBJ1-1 | TRBV6-6 | TGTGCCAGCAAGATGAGGGACAGTGCAACTGAAGCTTTCTTT | CASKMRDSATEAFF
- | TRBD2 | TRBJ2-2 | TRBV4-2 | TGTGCCAGCAGCCAACCCGGGACTAGCCCTGGGGAGCTGTTTTTT | CASSQPGTSPGELFF
- | - | TRBJ1-5 | TRBV19 | TGTGCCAGTAGTATAGCAGGAGGGCTCTACAATCAGCCCCAGCATTTT | CASSIAGGLYNQPQHF
- | - | TRBJ2-7 | TRBV5-1 | TGCGCCAGCAGCGCCGGGACATTTACTTCCTACGAGCAGTACTTC | CASSAGTFTSYEQYF
- | TRBD2 | TRBJ2-3 | TRBV5-1 | TGCGCCAGCAGCTCCGGACTAGCGGGATCAGATACGCAGTATTTT | CASSSGLAGSDTQYF
once | - | TRBJ1-4 | TRBV27 | TGTGCCAGCCCCCCCCCGACAGGCTCCGATGAAAAACTGTTTTTT | CASPPPTGSDEKLFF
- | - | TRBJ1-3 | TRBV29-1 | TGCAGCGTTGATGGGGGGGGCAGGCCTGGAAACACCATATATTTT | CSVDGGGRPGNTIYF
once | - | TRBJ1-6 | TRBV4-2 | TGTGCCAGCAGCCAAGATACCTTAACGCCTACACCCCTCCACTTT | CASSQDTLTPTPLHF
- | - | TRBJ2-3 | TRBV10-3 | TGTGCCATCAGTGAGTCTCAGGTTTTTTCTATCGGAGATACGCAGTATTTT | CAISESQVFSIGDTQYF
- | TRBD2 | TRBJ2-3 | TRBV7-8 | TGTGCCAGCAGCCGTCGGGGGGGGCATACGCAGTATTTT | CASSRRGGHTQYF
few | TRBD2 | TRBJ2-7 | TRBV19 | TGTGCCAGTAGTATAGCAAACGGGGGGGCCGGGGGCTACGAGCAGTACTTC | CASSIANGGAGGYEQYF
- | TRBD2 | TRBJ2-1 | TRBV30 | TGTGCCTGGAGTGTATATGGTAGCGGGATAGTTTTCTTC | CAWSVYGSGIVFF
- | TRBD1 | TRBJ2-2 | TRBV11-3 | TGTGCCAGCAGCCCGCGAGCCACAGGGGCCTCTGGGGAGCTGTTTTTT | CASSPRATGASGELFF
- | - | TRBJ2-1 | TRBV6-1 | TGTGCCAGCAGTGACACCGGGTACAATGAGCAGTTCTTC | CASSDTGYNEQFF
- | - | TRBJ2-1 | TRBV19 | TGTGCCACCTCGGACAATCCCAATGAGCAGTTCTTC | CATSDNPNEQFF
- | - | TRBJ2-1 | TRBV19 | TGTGCCAGTAGTACGCTGGAGTTGGACAATGAGCAGTTCTTC | CASSTLELDNEQFF
- | - | TRBJ2-7 | TRBV4-2 | TGTGCCAGCAGCCAAGCCCCCTCGGGGGGCCCCTACGAGCAGTACTTC | CASSQAPSGGPYEQYF
- | - | TRBJ2-5 | TRBV28 | TGTGCCAGCAACCCCGGGGGTCTGCGGCGGGTGGGGAGGGAGACCCAGTACTTC | CASNPGGLRRVGRETQYF
few | - | TRBJ1-1 | TRBV7-9 | TGTGCCAGCAGCTTAGCGGCAGGGTTGAATTTGAGGACCACTGAAGCTTTCTTT | CASSLAAGLNLRTTEAFF
- | TRBD1 | TRBJ2-6 | TRBV6-1 | TGTGCCAGCAGTGAAGCGCGGGACAGGGTCTCTGGGGCCAACGTCCTGACTTTC | CASSEARDRVSGANVLTF
- | TRBD1 | TRBJ2-1 | TRBV7-9 | TGTGCCAGCAGCTTAGCCGGGACAGGGCTTGAGCAGTTCTTC | CASSLAGTGLEQFF
- | TRBD2 | TRBJ2-7 | TRBV5-1 | TGCGCCAGCAGCTTGGGGGCGGGAGGCTACGAGCAGTACTTC | CASSLGAGGYEQYF